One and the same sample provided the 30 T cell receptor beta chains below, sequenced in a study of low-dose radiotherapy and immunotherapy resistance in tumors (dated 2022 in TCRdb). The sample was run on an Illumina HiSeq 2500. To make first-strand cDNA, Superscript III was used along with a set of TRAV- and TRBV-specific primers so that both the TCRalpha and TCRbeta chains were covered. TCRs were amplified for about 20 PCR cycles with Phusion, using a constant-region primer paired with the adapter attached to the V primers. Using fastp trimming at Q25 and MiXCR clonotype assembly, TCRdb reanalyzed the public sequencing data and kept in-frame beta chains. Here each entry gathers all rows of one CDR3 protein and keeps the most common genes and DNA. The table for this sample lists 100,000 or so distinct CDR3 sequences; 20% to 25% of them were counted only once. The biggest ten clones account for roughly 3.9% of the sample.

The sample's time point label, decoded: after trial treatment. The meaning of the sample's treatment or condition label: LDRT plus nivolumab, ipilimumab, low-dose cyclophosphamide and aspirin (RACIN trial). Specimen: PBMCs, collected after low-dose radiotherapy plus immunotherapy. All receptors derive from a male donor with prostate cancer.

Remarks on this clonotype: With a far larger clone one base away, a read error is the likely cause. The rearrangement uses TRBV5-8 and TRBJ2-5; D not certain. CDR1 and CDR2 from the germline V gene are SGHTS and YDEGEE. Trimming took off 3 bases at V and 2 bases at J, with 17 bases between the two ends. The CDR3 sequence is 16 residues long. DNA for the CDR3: TGTGCCAGCAGCTATAGGTATGGCGAGAGACAAGAGACCCAGTACTTC. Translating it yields CASSYRYGERQETQYF.

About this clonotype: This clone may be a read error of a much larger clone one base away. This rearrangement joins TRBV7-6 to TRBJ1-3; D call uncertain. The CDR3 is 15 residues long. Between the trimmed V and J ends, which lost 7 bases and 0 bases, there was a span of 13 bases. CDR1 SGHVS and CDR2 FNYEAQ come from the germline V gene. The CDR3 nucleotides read TGTGCCAGCATCCTCCATGAGAACTCTGGAAACACCATATATTTT. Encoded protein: CASILHENSGNTIYF.

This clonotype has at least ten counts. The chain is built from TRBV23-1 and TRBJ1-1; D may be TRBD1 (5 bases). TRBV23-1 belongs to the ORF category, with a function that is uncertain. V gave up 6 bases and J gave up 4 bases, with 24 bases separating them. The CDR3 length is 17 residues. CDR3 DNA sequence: TGCGCCAGCAGGGCAGGGATCGGCGGATGGCCGAGCACTGAAGCTTTCTTT. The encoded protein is CASRAGIGGWPSTEAFF.

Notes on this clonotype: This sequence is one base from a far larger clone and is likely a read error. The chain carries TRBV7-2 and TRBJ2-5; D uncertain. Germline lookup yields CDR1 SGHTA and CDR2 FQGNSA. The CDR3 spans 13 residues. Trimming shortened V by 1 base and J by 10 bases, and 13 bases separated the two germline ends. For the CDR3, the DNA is TGTGCCAGCAGCTTAGTTAGTTTTTACGACCAGTACTTC. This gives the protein CASSLVSFYDQYF.

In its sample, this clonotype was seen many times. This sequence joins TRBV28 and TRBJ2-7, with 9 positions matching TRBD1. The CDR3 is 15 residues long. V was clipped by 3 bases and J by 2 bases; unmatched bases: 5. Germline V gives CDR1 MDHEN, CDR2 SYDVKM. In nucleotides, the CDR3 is TGTGCCAGCAGTTTCCCGGGACAGGGACCCTACGAGCAGTACTTC. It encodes CASSFPGQGPYEQYF.

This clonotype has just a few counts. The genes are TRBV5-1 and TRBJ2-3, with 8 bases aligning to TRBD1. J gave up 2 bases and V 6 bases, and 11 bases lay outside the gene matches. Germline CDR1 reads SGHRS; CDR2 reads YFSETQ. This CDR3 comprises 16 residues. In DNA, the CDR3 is TGCGCCAGCACCCCAAGGCCGGGACAGGCCACAGATACGCAGTATTTT. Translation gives CASTPRPGQATDTQYF.

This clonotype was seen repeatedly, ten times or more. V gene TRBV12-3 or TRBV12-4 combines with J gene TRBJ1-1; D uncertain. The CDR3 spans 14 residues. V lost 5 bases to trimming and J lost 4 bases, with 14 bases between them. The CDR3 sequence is CASSRPGRGTEAFF. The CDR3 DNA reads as TGTGCCAGCAGTCGACCCGGGCGGGGCACTGAAGCTTTCTTT.

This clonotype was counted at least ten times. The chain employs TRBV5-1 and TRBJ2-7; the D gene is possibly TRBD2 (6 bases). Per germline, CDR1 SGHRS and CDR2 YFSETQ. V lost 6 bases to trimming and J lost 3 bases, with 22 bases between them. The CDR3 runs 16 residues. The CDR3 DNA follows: TGCGCCAGCACCGGGGGTAGCGAAGGCCCCTACTACGAGCAGTACTTC. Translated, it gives CASTGGSEGPYYEQYF.

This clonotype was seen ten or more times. The CDR3 DNA follows: TGTGCCAGCAGTTACACCCTGACAGGGGGCAGCGAGCAGTACTTC. The encoded protein is CASSYTLTGGSEQYF. The chain uses TRBV6-5 and TRBJ2-7; 10 bases align to TRBD1. CDR1 MNHEY and CDR2 SVGAGI come from the germline V gene. The CDR3 is 15 residues long. Losses at the gene ends were 2 bases for V and 6 bases for J; bases not matched to a gene: 7.

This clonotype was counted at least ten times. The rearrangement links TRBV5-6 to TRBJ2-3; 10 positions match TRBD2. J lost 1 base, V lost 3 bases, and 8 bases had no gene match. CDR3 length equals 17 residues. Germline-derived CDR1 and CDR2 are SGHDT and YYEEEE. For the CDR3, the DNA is TGTGCCAGCAGCTCGGGGCGCGGACTAGCGGGCACAGATACGCAGTATTTT. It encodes CASSSGRGLAGTDTQYF.

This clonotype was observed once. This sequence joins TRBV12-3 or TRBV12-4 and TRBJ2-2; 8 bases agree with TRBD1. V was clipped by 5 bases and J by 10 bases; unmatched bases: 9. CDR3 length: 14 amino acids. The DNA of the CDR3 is TGTGCCAGCAGTCCGATACAGGGGGTTGTGGAGCTGTTTTTT. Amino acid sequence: CASSPIQGVVELFF.

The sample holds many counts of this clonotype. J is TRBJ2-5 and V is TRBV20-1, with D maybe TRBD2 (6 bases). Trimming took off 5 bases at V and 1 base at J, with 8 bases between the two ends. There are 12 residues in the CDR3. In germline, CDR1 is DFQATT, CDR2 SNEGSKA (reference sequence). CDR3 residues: CSALAAQETQYF. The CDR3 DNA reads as TGCAGTGCTTTAGCGGCCCAAGAGACCCAGTACTTC.

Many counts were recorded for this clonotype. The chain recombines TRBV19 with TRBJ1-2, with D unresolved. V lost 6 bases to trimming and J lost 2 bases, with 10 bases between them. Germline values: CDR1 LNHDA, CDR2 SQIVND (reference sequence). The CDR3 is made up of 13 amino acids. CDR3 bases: TGTGCCAGTAGCCCCAGTGGGAACTATGGCTACACCTTC. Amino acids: CASSPSGNYGYTF.

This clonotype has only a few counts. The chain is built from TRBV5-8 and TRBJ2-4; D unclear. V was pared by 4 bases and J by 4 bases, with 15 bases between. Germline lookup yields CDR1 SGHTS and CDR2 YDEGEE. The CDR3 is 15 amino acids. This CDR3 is CASSPGLFAKNIQYF. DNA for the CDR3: TGTGCCAGCAGCCCGGGTTTATTTGCTAAAAACATTCAGTACTTC.

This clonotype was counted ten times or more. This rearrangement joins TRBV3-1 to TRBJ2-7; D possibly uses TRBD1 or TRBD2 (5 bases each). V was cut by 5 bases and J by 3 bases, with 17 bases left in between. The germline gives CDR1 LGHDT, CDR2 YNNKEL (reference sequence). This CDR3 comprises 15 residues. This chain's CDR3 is CASSSPGRAGYEQYF. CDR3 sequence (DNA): TGTGCCAGCAGCTCCCCGGGCAGGGCGGGCTACGAGCAGTACTTC.

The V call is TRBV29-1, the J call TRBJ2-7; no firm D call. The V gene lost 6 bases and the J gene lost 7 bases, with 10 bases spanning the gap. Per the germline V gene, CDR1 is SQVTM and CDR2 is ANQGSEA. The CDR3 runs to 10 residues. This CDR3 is CSVCRVEQYF. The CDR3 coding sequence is TGCAGCGTCTGCCGAGTAGAGCAGTACTTC.

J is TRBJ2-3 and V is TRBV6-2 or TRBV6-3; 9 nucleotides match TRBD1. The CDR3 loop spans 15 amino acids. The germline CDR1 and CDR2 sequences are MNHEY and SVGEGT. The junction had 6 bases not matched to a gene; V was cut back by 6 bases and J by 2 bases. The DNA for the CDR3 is TGTGCCAGCAGATGGGGACAGGGTATCACAGATACGCAGTATTTT. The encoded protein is CASRWGQGITDTQYF.

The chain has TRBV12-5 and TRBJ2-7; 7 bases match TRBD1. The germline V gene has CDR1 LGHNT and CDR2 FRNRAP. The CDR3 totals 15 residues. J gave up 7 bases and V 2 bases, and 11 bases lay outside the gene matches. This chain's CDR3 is CASGLPGTAKREQYF. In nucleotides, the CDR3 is TGTGCTAGTGGTTTGCCTGGGACAGCCAAGCGGGAGCAGTACTTC.

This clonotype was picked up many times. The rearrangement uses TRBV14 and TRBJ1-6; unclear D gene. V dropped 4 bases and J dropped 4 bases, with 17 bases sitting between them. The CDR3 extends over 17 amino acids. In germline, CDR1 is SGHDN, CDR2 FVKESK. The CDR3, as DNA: TGTGCCAGCAGCCCCGGCTACGCATTGGGGTATAATTCACCCCTCCACTTT. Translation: CASSPGYALGYNSPLHF.

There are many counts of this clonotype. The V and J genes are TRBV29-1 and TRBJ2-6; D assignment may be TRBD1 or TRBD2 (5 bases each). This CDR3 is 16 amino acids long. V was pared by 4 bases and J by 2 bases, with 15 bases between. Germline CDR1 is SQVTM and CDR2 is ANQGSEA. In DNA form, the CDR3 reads TGCAGCGTTGGGAAGGGGAGTCTTGCTGGGGCCAACGTCCTGACTTTC. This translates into CSVGKGSLAGANVLTF.

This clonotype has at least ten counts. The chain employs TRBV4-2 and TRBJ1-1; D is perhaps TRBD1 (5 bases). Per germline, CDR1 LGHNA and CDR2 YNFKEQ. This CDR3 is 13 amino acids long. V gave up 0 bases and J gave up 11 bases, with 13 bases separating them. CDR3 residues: CASSQDRRGAAFF. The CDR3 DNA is TGTGCCAGCAGCCAAGATAGAAGAGGGGCCGCTTTCTTT.

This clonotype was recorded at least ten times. The CDR3 here is CSARDKGNQPQHF. In nucleotides, the CDR3 is TGCAGTGCTAGAGATAAAGGAAATCAGCCCCAGCATTTT. The rearrangement joins TRBV20-1 to TRBJ1-5; D call uncertain. CDR3 size: 13 residues. Deletions cut 0 bases from V and 4 bases from J, with 7 bases between. Germline CDR1 and CDR2: DFQATT and SNEGSKA (reference sequence).

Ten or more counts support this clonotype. CDR3 residues: CASSQDVAVGAKNIQYF. The CDR3 DNA is TGCGCCAGCAGCCAAGATGTGGCGGTGGGAGCCAAAAACATTCAGTACTTC. V gene TRBV4-1 combines with J gene TRBJ2-4, with D unclear. Germline V gene sequence: CDR1 MGHRA, CDR2 YSYEKL. The CDR3 spans 17 residues. Trimming took 0 bases from V and 0 from J, leaving 12 bases between them.

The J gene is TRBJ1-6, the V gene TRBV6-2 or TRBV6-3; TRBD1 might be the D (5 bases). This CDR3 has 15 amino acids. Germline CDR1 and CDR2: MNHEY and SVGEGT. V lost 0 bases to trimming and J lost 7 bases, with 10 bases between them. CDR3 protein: CASSYSEEGNSPLHF. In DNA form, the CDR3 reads TGTGCCAGCAGTTACTCCGAGGAGGGGAATTCACCCCTCCACTTT.

CDR3 protein: CATQSEGDPSYEQYF. The CDR3 nucleotides read TGTGCCACCCAGTCTGAAGGGGACCCTTCCTACGAGCAGTACTTC. The V and J genes are TRBV10-3 and TRBJ2-7; D is perhaps TRBD1 or TRBD2 (5 bases each). Germline lookup yields CDR1 ENHRY and CDR2 SYGVKD. This CDR3 has 15 amino acids. The ends were cut back, 10 bases at V and 1 base at J, with 20 bases in the middle.

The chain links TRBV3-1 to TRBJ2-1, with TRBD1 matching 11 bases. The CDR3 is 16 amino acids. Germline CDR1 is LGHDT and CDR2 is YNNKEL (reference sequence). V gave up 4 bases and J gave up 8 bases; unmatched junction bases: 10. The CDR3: CASSRLGQGARYEQFF. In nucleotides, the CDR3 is TGTGCCAGCAGCCGCCTAGGACAGGGGGCTAGGTATGAGCAGTTCTTC.

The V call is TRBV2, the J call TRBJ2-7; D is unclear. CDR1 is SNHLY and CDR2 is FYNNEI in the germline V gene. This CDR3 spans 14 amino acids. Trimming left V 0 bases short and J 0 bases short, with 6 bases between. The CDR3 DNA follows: TGTGCCAGCAGTGAAGCGTTAGGCTCCTACGAGCAGTACTTC. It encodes CASSEALGSYEQYF. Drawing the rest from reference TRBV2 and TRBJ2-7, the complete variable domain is EPEVTQTPSHQVTQMGQEVILRCVPISNHLYFYWYRQILGQKVEFLVSFYNNEISEKSEIFDDQFSVERPDGSNFTLKIRSTKLEDSAMYFCASSEALGSYEQYFGPGTRLTVT.

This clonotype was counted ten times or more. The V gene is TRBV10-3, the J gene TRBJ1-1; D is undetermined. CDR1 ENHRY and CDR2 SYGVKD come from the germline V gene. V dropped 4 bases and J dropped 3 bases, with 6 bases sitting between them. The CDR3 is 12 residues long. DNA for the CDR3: TGTGCCATCAGTGGAAGCGACACTGAAGCTTTCTTT. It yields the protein CAISGSDTEAFF.

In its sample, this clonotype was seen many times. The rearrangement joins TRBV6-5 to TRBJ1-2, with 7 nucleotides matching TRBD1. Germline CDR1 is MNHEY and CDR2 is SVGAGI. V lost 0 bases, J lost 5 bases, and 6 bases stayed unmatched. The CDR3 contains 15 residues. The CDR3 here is CASSYSPTGKYGYTF. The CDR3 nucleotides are TGTGCCAGCAGTTACTCACCGACAGGGAAGTATGGCTACACCTTC.

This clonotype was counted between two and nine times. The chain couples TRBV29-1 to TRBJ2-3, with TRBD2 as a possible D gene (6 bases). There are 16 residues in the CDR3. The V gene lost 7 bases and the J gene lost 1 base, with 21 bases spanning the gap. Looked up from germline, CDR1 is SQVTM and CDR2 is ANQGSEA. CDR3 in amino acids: CSANPSPGVGTDTQYF. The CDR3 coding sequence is TGCAGCGCCAACCCCTCCCCGGGGGTCGGCACAGATACGCAGTATTTT.